The rows below give T cell receptor beta chains drawn from one sample of a study of human T cells and chemical hapten exposure. TCRdb reanalysed the RACE reads using MiXCR and keeps one entry per CDR3 protein. The sample records roughly 40,000 distinct CDR3 sequences, more than 9% being singletons. The input for sequencing was whole blood, taken in connection with sensitization to the hapten diphenylcyclopropenone (DPC). Receptor source: a man between 25 and 39 years old with alopecia areata. Some clones in this sample may be carry-over from other donors' samples. Each CDR3 is given with its conserved first and last residue. Each record gives: CDR3 protein, CDR3 DNA, D gene, clone size, V gene, J gene. A D gene is named only where the DNA matches it firmly. Clone size is stated in some rows and not others, as once, few, many or a class when expanded.

CASSVGQGSYGYTF	TGTGCCAGCAGCGTAGGGCAGGGGAGCTATGGCTACACCTTC	.	.	TRBV9	TRBJ1-2
CASSPGRMNQPQHF	TGTGCCAGCAGCCCGGGACGGATGAATCAGCCCCAGCATTTT	.	many	TRBV6-2/TRBV6-3	TRBJ1-5
CASSLGILNTEAFF	TGTGCCAGCAGCTTAGGTATCTTGAACACTGAAGCTTTCTTT	.	many	TRBV7-8	TRBJ1-1
CASSQVLREQGNTGELFF	TGCGCCAGCAGCCAAGTTTTGAGGGAACAGGGTAACACCGGGGAGCTGTTTTTT	.	few	TRBV4-1	TRBJ2-2
CATSDGGDRVSGTDTQYF	TGTGCCACCAGTGATGGAGGAGACAGGGTGAGTGGGACAGATACGCAGTATTTT	TRBD1	few	TRBV24-1	TRBJ2-3
CASSRNDPLVGELFF	TGTGCCAGCAGCCGGAACGACCCGCTGGTTGGGGAGCTGTTTTTT	.	.	TRBV7-6	TRBJ2-2
CASSAPGQGNYGYTF	TGTGCCAGCAGTGCGCCGGGACAGGGGAACTATGGCTACACCTTC	TRBD1	medium-sized	TRBV12-3/TRBV12-4	TRBJ1-2
CSARGTGRQPQHF	TGCAGTGCTAGAGGGACAGGGAGGCAGCCCCAGCATTTT	TRBD1	.	TRBV20-1	TRBJ1-5
CASSFQETQYF	TGTGCCAGCAGCTTCCAAGAGACCCAGTACTTC	.	medium-sized	TRBV11-2	TRBJ2-5
CAISEQRNTEAFF	TGTGCCATCAGTGAGCAAAGGAACACTGAAGCTTTCTTT	.	many	TRBV10-3	TRBJ1-1
CASSSRDRGEEKLFF	TGTGCCAGCAGTTCACGCGACAGGGGGGAAGAAAAACTGTTTTTT	TRBD1	few	TRBV12-3/TRBV12-4	TRBJ1-4
CASSLKPPGTNTGELFF	TGTGCCAGCTCTCTCAAACCACCGGGAACGAACACCGGGGAGCTGTTTTTT	.	few	TRBV18	TRBJ2-2
CASSPTTGIVNTEAFF	TGTGCCAGCAGCCCCACGACAGGGATCGTGAACACTGAAGCTTTCTTT	TRBD1	few	TRBV28	TRBJ1-1
CASSLLTANTGELFF	TGTGCCAGCAGCCTCCTGACAGCGAACACCGGGGAGCTGTTTTTT	.	many	TRBV4-2	TRBJ2-2
CASSPPTIATDTQYF	TGTGCCAGCTCACCACCGACCATAGCCACAGATACGCAGTATTTT	.	.	TRBV18	TRBJ2-3
CASSVQGGADTQYF	TGTGCCAGCAGCGTACAGGGAGGCGCAGATACGCAGTATTTT	.	.	TRBV9	TRBJ2-3
CASSEKLTGERREQYF	TGTGCCAGCAGTGAAAAACTGACCGGAGAACGACGGGAGCAGTACTTC	.	many	TRBV2	TRBJ2-7
CASRGQGRQETQYF	TGTGCCAGCAGGGGACAGGGGAGGCAAGAGACCCAGTACTTC	TRBD1	.	TRBV9	TRBJ2-5
CASSDQYNEQFF	TGTGCCAGCAGCGATCAGTACAATGAGCAGTTCTTC	.	many	TRBV6-2/TRBV6-3	TRBJ2-1
CASSRTSGRLTDTQYF	TGTGCCAGCAGTAGGACTAGCGGGCGACTCACAGATACGCAGTATTTT	TRBD2	few	TRBV12-3/TRBV12-4	TRBJ2-3
CASSYFGDNSPLHF	TGTGCCAGCAGTTATTTCGGGGATAATTCACCCCTCCACTTT	.	many	TRBV6-6	TRBJ1-6
CASSDSGTLGEKLFF	TGTGCCAGCAGTGATTCCGGTACCCTGGGTGAAAAACTGTTTTTT	.	many	TRBV7-9	TRBJ1-4
CASSMQGGRGNEQFF	TGTGCCAGCAGCATGCAAGGGGGGAGAGGCAATGAGCAGTTCTTC	.	many	TRBV7-3	TRBJ2-1
CASSLGTSRPETQYF	TGCGCCAGCAGCTTGGGGACTAGCAGACCAGAGACCCAGTACTTC	TRBD2	few	TRBV5-1	TRBJ2-5